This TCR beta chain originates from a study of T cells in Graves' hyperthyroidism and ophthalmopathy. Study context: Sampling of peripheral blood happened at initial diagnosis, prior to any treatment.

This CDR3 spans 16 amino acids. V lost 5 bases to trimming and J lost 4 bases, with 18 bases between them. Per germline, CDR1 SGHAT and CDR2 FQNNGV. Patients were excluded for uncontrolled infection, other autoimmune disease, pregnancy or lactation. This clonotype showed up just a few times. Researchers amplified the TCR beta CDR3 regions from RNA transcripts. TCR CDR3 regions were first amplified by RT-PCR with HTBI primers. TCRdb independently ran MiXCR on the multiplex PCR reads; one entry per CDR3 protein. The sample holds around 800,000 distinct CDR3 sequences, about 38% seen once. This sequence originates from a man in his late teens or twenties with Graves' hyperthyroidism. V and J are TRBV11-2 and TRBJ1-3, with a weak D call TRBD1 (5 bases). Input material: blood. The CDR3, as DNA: TGTGCCAGCAGCCCAGGGACCAGAGGTGGAGGAAACACCATATATTTT. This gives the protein CASSPGTRGGGNTIYF.